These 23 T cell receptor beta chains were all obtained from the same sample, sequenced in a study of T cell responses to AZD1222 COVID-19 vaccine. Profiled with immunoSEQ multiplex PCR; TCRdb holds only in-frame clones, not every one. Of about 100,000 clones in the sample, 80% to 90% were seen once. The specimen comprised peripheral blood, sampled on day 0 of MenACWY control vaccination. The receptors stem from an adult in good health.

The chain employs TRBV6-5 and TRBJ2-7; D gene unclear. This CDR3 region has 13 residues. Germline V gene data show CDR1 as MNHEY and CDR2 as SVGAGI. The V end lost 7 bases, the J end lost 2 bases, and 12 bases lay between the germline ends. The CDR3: CASTPGEPYEQYF. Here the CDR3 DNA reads TGTGCCAGCACTCCCGGTGAACCCTACGAGCAGTACTTC.

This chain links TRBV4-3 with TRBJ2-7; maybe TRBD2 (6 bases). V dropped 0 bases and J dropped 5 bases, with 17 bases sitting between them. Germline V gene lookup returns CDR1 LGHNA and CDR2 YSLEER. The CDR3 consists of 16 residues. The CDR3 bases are TGCGCCAGCAGCCAAGATTCGCGGGGTTTCGGCGACGAGCAGTACTTC. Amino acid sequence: CASSQDSRGFGDEQYF.

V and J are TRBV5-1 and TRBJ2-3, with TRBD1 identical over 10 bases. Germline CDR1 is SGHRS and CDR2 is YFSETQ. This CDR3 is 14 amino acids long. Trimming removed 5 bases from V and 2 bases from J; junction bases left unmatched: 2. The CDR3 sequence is CASRGQGFTDTQYF. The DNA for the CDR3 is TGCGCCAGCAGGGGACAGGGGTTCACAGATACGCAGTATTTT.

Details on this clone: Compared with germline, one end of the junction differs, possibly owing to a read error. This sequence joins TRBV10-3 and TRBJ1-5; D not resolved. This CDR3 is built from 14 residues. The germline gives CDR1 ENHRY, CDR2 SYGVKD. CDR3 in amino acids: CAISKSGGPEPQHF. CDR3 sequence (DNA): TGTGCCATCAGTAAGTCTGGAGGGCCGGAGCCCCAGCATTTT.

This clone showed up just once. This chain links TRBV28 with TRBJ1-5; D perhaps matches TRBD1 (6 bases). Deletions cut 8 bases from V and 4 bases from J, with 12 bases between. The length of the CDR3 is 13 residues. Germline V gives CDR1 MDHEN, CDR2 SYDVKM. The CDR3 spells CASSTGWNQPQHF. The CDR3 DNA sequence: TGTGCCAGCTCCACAGGGTGGAATCAGCCCCAGCATTTT. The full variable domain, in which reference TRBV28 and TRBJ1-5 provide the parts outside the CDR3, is DVKVTQSSRYLVKRTGEKVFLECVQDMDHENMFWYRQDPGLGLRLIYFSYDVKMKEKGDIPEGYSVSREKKERFSLILESASTNQTSMYLCASSTGWNQPQHFGDGTRLSIL.

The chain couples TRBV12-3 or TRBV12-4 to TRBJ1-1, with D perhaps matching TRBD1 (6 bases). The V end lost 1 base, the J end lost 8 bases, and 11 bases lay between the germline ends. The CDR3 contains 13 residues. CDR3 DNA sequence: TGTGCCAGCAGTTTAGGTTGGGGGGCGGAAGCTTTCTTT. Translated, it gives CASSLGWGAEAFF.

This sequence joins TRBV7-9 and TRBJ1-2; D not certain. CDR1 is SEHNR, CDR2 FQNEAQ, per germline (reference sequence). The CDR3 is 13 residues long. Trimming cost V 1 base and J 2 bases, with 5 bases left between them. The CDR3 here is CASSLDSNYGYTF. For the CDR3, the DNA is TGTGCCAGCAGCTTAGACAGCAACTATGGCTACACCTTC.

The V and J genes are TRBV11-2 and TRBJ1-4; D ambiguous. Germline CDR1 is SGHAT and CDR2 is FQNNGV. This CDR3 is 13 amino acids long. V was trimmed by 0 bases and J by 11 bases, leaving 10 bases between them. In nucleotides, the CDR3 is TGTGCCAGCAGCTTAGAACGGTACCTTAAACTGTTTTTT. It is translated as CASSLERYLKLFF.

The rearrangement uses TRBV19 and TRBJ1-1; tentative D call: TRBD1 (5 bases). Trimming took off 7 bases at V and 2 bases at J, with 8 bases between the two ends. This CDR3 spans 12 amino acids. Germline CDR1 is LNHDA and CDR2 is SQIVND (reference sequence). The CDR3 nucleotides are TGTGCCAGTAAAAGGACAAACACTGAAGCTTTCTTT. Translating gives CASKRTNTEAFF. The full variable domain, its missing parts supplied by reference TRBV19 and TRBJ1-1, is DGGITQSPKYLFRKEGQNVTLSCEQNLNHDAMYWYRQDPGQGLRLIYYSQIVNDFQKGDIAEGYSVSREKKESFPLTVTSAQKNPTAFYLCASKRTNTEAFFGQGTRLTVV.

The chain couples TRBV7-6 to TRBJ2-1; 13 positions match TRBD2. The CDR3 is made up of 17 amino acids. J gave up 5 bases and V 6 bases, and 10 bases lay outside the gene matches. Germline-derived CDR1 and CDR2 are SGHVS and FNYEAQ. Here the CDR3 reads CASRSRSGTSGNNEQFF. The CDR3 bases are TGTGCCAGCAGATCCCGGTCGGGGACTAGCGGGAACAATGAGCAGTTCTTC.

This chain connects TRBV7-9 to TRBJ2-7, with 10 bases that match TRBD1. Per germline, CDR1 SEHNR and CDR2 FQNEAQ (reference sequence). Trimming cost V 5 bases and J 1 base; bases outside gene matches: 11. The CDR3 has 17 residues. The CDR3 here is CASSLFPGQGRSYEQYF. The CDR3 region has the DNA TGTGCCAGCAGCCTCTTCCCGGGACAGGGGAGGTCCTACGAGCAGTACTTC.

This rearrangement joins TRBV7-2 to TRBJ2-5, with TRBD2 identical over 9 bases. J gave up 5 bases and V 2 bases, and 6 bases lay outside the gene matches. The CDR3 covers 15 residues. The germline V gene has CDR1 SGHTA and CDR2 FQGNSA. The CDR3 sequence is CASSLFAGGRETQYF. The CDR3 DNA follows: TGTGCCAGCAGCTTATTCGCGGGGGGGCGGGAGACCCAGTACTTC.

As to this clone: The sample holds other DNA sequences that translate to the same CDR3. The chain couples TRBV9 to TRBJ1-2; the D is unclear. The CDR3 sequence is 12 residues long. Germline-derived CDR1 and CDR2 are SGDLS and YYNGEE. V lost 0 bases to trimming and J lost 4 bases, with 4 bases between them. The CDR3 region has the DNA TGTGCCAGCAGCGTAGGATCCTATGGCTACACCTTC. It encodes CASSVGSYGYTF.

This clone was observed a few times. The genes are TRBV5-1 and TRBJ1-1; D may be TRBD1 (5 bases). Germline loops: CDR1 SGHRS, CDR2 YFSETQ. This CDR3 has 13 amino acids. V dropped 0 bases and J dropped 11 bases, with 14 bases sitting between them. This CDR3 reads CASSLEGTRGAFF. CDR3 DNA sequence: TGCGCCAGCAGCTTGGAGGGGACCCGAGGGGCTTTCTTT.

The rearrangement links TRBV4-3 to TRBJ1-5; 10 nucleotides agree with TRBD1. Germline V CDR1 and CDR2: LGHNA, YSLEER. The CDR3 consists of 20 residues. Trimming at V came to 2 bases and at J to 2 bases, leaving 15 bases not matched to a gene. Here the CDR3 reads CASSQHSGTGVKKGNQPQHF. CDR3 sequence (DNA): TGCGCCAGCAGCCAACACTCCGGGACAGGGGTTAAGAAAGGCAATCAGCCCCAGCATTTT.

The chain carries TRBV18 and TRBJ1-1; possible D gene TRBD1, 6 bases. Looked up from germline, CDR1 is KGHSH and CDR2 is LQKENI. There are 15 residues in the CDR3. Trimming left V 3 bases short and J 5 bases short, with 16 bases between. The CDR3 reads CASSPRGRGLTEAFF. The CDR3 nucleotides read TGTGCCAGCTCACCCCGGGGCAGGGGACTGACTGAAGCTTTCTTT.

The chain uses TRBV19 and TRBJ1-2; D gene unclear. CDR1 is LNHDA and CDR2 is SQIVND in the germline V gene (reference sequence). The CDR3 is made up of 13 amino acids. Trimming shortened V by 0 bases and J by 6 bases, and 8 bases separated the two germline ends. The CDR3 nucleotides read TGTGCCAGTAGTATAGATCGTGGGAATGGCTACACCTTC. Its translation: CASSIDRGNGYTF.

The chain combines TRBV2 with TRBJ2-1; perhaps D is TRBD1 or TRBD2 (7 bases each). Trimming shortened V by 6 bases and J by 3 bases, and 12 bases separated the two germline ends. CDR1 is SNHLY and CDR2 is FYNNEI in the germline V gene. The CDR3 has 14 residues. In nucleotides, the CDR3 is TGTGCCAGCAGGCAGGGGGGGATCTACAATGAGCAGTTCTTC. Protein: CASRQGGIYNEQFF.

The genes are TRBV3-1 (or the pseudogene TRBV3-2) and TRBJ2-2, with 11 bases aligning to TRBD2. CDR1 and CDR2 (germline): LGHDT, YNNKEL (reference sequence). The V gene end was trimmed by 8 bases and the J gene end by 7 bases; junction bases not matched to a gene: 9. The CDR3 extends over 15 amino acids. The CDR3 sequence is CASRWGLAVGGELFF. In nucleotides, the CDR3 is TGTGCCAGCCGGTGGGGACTAGCGGTCGGCGGGGAGCTGTTTTTT.

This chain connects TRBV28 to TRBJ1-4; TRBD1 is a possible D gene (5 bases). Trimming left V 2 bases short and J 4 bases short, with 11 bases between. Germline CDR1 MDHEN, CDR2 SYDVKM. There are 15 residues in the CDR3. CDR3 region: CASSLRAGGNEKLFF. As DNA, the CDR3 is TGTGCCAGCAGTTTACGGGCTGGGGGTAATGAAAAACTGTTTTTT.

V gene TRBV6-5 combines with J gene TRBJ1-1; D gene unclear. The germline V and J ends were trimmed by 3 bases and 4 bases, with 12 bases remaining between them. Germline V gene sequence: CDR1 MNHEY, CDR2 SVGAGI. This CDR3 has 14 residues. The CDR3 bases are TGTGCCAGCAGTTATACCATGTCGGGCACTGAAGCTTTCTTT. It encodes CASSYTMSGTEAFF.

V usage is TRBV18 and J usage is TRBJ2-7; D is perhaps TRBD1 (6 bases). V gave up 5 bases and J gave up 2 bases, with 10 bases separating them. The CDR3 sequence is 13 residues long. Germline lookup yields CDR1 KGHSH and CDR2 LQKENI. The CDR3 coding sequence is TGTGCCAGCTCAGGGGCAGGGGCCTACGAGCAGTACTTC. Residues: CASSGAGAYEQYF.

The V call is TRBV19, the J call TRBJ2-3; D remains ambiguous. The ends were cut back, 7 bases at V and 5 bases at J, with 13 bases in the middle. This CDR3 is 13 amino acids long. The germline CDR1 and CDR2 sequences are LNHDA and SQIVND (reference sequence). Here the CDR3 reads CASNVEPEDTQYF. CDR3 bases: TGTGCCAGTAACGTCGAACCCGAAGATACGCAGTATTTT. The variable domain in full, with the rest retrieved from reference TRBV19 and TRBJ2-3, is DGGITQSPKYLFRKEGQNVTLSCEQNLNHDAMYWYRQDPGQGLRLIYYSQIVNDFQKGDIAEGYSVSREKKESFPLTVTSAQKNPTAFYLCASNVEPEDTQYFGPGTRLTVL.